Presented here are 31 T cell receptor beta chains from one specimen sequenced in a study of CD8+ T cells in alopecia areata. As the sequencing template, cDNA was produced by extracting RNA and reverse transcribing it. The protocol was immunoSEQ multiplex PCR, while the TCRdb copy is restricted to in-frame clones and leaves out a portion. The sample shows some 210,000 clones, 50% to 70% of them seen only once. The starting material was CD4+ T cells sorted from blood, obtained at week 0. The receptors come from a human donor with alopecia areata.

The gene calls are TRBV19 and TRBJ1-1, with D perhaps matching TRBD1 (5 bases). Germline CDR1 is LNHDA and CDR2 is SQIVND (reference sequence). Trimming removed 2 bases from V and 9 bases from J, with 22 bases in between. The CDR3 contains 16 residues. The CDR3 DNA sequence: TGTGCCAGTAGTATACATCGCGGCAGGGTGCGTAGCCAAGCTTTCTTT. Its translation is CASSIHRGRVRSQAFF.

The chain recombines TRBV29-1 with TRBJ1-1, with a tentative D call TRBD1 (5 bases). This CDR3 region has 11 residues. The V gene's germline CDR1 is SQVTM and CDR2 ANQGSEA. V dropped 8 bases and J dropped 4 bases, with 11 bases sitting between them. CDR3 in amino acids: CSPGRGTEAFF. CDR3 DNA sequence: TGCAGCCCGGGAAGGGGCACTGAAGCTTTCTTT.

The chain recombines TRBV5-1 with TRBJ1-6, with 10 bases lining up with TRBD1. Germline V gives CDR1 SGHRS, CDR2 YFSETQ. With 3 bases clipped from V and 10 bases from J, the junction kept 10 bases outside the gene matches. The CDR3 contains 16 residues. CDR3 protein: CASSYSTGGNGSPLHF. Here the CDR3 DNA reads TGCGCCAGCAGCTACTCGACAGGGGGCAATGGATCACCCCTCCACTTT. The entire variable domain, with the rest obtained from reference TRBV5-1 and TRBJ1-6, is as follows: KAGVTQTPRYLIKTRGQQVTLSCSPISGHRSVSWYQQTPGQGLQFLFEYFSETQRNKGNFPGRFSGRQFSNSRSEMNVSTLELGDSALYLCASSYSTGGNGSPLHFGNGTRLTVT.

This clone was detected only once. V gene TRBV10-2 combines with J gene TRBJ1-2, with D possibly being TRBD1 (6 bases). The CDR3 runs to 14 residues. The V gene lost 7 bases and the J gene lost 8 bases, with 20 bases spanning the gap. Germline-derived CDR1 and CDR2 are WSHSY and SAAADI. CDR3 sequence: CASTSFSAGDGYTF. CDR3 coding DNA: TGCGCCAGCACCTCCTTCTCCGCAGGGGACGGCTACACCTTC.

This clone occurred a few times. The chain uses TRBV5-4 and TRBJ2-1; D might be TRBD2 (6 bases). The V end lost 4 bases, the J end lost 7 bases, and 18 bases lay between the germline ends. Germline-derived CDR1 and CDR2 are SGHNT and YYREEE (reference sequence). The CDR3 totals 15 residues. The CDR3 here is CASSERTGGSNEQFF. The CDR3 coding sequence is TGTGCCAGCAGCGAGAGAACCGGGGGAAGTAATGAGCAGTTCTTC.

CDR3 nucleotides: TGTGCCAGCAGCTTAGCCGCAAATAGCAATCAGCCCCAGCATTTT. Amino acids: CASSLAANSNQPQHF. The chain uses TRBV7-2 and TRBJ1-5, with D hard to call. V lost 0 bases and J lost 0, with 6 bases in between. This CDR3 has 15 amino acids. Germline V gives CDR1 SGHTA, CDR2 FQGNSA.

The rearrangement links TRBV5-6 to TRBJ2-7; 13 bases are shared with TRBD2. Germline CDR1 reads SGHDT; CDR2 reads YYEEEE. This CDR3 is built from 15 residues. The junction had 4 bases not matched to a gene; V was cut back by 5 bases and J by 2 bases. CDR3 nucleotides: TGTGCCAGCAGTTTACTAGCGGGAGGGCCCTACGAGCAGTACTTC. Its translation: CASSLLAGGPYEQYF.

This clone has a handful of counts. V and J are TRBV6-5 and TRBJ2-7, with unresolved D. Trimming took 8 bases from V and 6 from J, leaving 14 bases between them. This CDR3 has 12 residues. CDR1 MNHEY and CDR2 SVGAGI come from the germline V gene. The CDR3 DNA follows: TGTGCCAGCCGATCGGGTGCTGGCGAGCAGTACTTC. It codes for CASRSGAGEQYF.

The chain is built from TRBV5-1 and TRBJ1-1; TRBD1 matches 10 bases. V was clipped by 5 bases and J by 4 bases; unmatched bases: 2. Germline V gives CDR1 SGHRS, CDR2 YFSETQ. The CDR3 runs to 13 residues. CDR3 nucleotides: TGCGCCAGCAGTTGGACAGGGGGCACTGAAGCTTTCTTT. It yields the protein CASSWTGGTEAFF.

The chain employs TRBV30 and TRBJ1-2; 7 bases align to TRBD1. The V and J ends lost 0 bases and 2 bases, in that order; junction bases with no gene match: 3. The CDR3 is 14 residues long. CDR1 GTSNPN and CDR2 SVGIG come from the germline V gene (reference sequence). CDR3 coding DNA: TGTGCCTGGAGTGTCGGACAGGTGAACTATGGCTACACCTTC. Its translation is CAWSVGQVNYGYTF.

V is TRBV5-1 and J is TRBJ2-3, with D hard to call. The CDR3 is 15 amino acids. Germline assignment: CDR1 SGHRS and CDR2 YFSETQ. With 0 bases removed from V and 0 bases from J, the gap between germline ends came to 8 bases. This chain's CDR3 is CASSLAELSTDTQYF. The CDR3 DNA reads TGCGCCAGCAGCTTGGCGGAGCTAAGCACAGATACGCAGTATTTT.

The chain's CDR3 is CASSLQGQGRAFF. CDR3 in DNA: TGTGCCAGCAGCTTACAGGGGCAAGGTCGGGCTTTCTTT. The rearrangement links TRBV7-8 to TRBJ1-1, with a tentative D call TRBD1 (6 bases). V was cut by 2 bases and J by 11 bases, with 15 bases left in between. There are 13 residues in the CDR3. Germline CDR1 reads SGHVS; CDR2 reads FQNEAQ.

The V call is TRBV14, the J call TRBJ1-2; D unclear. The V and J ends lost 5 bases and 4 bases respectively, with 11 bases between them. The CDR3 extends over 13 amino acids. In germline, CDR1 is SGHDN, CDR2 FVKESK. CDR3 in amino acids: CASSSDGLYGYTF. CDR3 nucleotide sequence: TGTGCCAGCAGCTCCGACGGACTCTATGGCTACACCTTC.

The chain employs TRBV5-1 and TRBJ2-3; either TRBD1 or TRBD2 may supply D (6 bases each). The CDR3 contains 14 residues. Germline-derived CDR1 and CDR2 are SGHRS and YFSETQ. V lost 4 bases to trimming and J lost 6 bases, with 15 bases between them. CDR3 DNA: TGCGCCAGCAGCCTGGATTGGGGGGCGGATACGCAGTATTTT. Residues: CASSLDWGADTQYF.

This clone occurred a few times. The gene calls are TRBV5-5 and TRBJ2-1; 8 bases match TRBD1. The CDR3 totals 15 residues. The trim removed 4 bases at V and 7 bases at J, leaving 10 bases unmatched. CDR1 SGHKS and CDR2 YYEKEE come from the germline V gene (reference sequence). Written as DNA, the CDR3 is TGTGCCAGCAGCCTTGGACAGGGAGGTAGGAATGAGCAGTTCTTC. This sequence encodes CASSLGQGGRNEQFF.

This chain uses TRBV7-3 with TRBJ2-7; D is unresolved. The V gene lost 1 base and the J gene lost 0 bases, with 10 bases spanning the gap. The V gene's germline CDR1 is SGHTA and CDR2 FQGTGA. The CDR3 is made up of 15 amino acids. The CDR3 DNA reads TGTGCCAGCAGCTTAAGGTCGGGCCCCTCCTACGAGCAGTACTTC. This sequence encodes CASSLRSGPSYEQYF. The entire variable domain, with the rest obtained from reference TRBV7-3 and TRBJ2-7, is as follows: GAGVSQTPSNKVTEKGKYVELRCDPISGHTALYWYRQSLGQGPEFLIYFQGTGAADDSGLPNDRFFAVRPEGSVSTLKIQRTERGDSAVYLCASSLRSGPSYEQYFGPGTRLTVT.

The sample holds a few counts of this clone. This chain links TRBV28 with TRBJ1-1; TRBD1 matches at 7 bases. Germline CDR1 MDHEN, CDR2 SYDVKM. The CDR3 loop spans 14 amino acids. V dropped 5 bases and J dropped 4; count of bases not matched to a gene: 7. The CDR3 loop reads CASSRRGRGTEAFF. CDR3 bases: TGTGCCAGCAGTCGTAGGGGGCGCGGCACTGAAGCTTTCTTT. The full variable domain, in which reference TRBV28 and TRBJ1-1 provide the parts outside the CDR3, is DVKVTQSSRYLVKRTGEKVFLECVQDMDHENMFWYRQDPGLGLRLIYFSYDVKMKEKGDIPEGYSVSREKKERFSLILESASTNQTSMYLCASSRRGRGTEAFFGQGTRLTVV.

This clone was picked up a small number of times. This chain links TRBV2 with TRBJ2-7; no definite D call. Germline V CDR1 and CDR2: SNHLY, FYNNEI. V dropped 6 bases and J dropped 1 base, with 7 bases sitting between them. CDR3 length: 12 residues. Here the CDR3 reads CASSKTSYEQYF. The CDR3 DNA follows: TGTGCCAGCAGCAAGACATCCTACGAGCAGTACTTC.

The chain carries TRBV27 and TRBJ2-2; 7 bases are shared with TRBD1. The CDR3 has 19 residues. V trimming: 2 bases; J trimming: 3 bases; junction bases outside the gene matches: 15. Per germline, CDR1 MNHEY and CDR2 SMNVEV (reference sequence). CDR3 bases: TGTGCCAGCAGTTTACGGGCGGCTACGACAGGGCTAGACACCGGGGAGCTGTTTTTT. Its translation: CASSLRAATTGLDTGELFF.

V gene TRBV25-1 combines with J gene TRBJ1-1; unclear D gene. The CDR3 totals 13 residues. CDR1 MGHDK and CDR2 SYGVNS come from the germline V gene. V was cut by 6 bases and J by 1 base, with 9 bases left in between. The CDR3 DNA is TGTGCCAGCAGCCCCGACACGAACACTGAAGCTTTCTTT. Its protein product is CASSPDTNTEAFF.

The rearrangement uses TRBV30 and TRBJ2-7; D unresolved. Trimming left V 0 bases short and J 6 bases short, with 6 bases between. This CDR3 region has 11 residues. The V gene's germline CDR1 is GTSNPN and CDR2 SVGIG (reference sequence). CDR3 in DNA: TGTGCCTGGAGTGTTGATTCCGAGCAGTACTTC. This codes for CAWSVDSEQYF.

V and J are TRBV5-4 and TRBJ1-2; perhaps TRBD1 as D (5 bases). Germline CDR1 and CDR2: SGHNT and YYREEE (reference sequence). V was cut by 6 bases and J by 3 bases, with 15 bases left in between. The CDR3 runs 14 residues. The CDR3 region is CASTVSGFDYGYTF. In DNA form, the CDR3 reads TGTGCCAGCACAGTTTCAGGGTTTGACTATGGCTACACCTTC.

The genes are TRBV2 and TRBJ2-1; 7 bases fit TRBD2. CDR1 is SNHLY and CDR2 is FYNNEI in the germline V gene. The V segment lost 6 bases and the J segment 4 bases; nucleotides outside the gene matches: 9. The CDR3 sequence is 15 residues long. As DNA, the CDR3 is TGTGCCAGCAGCACTCTGGGACTACTTTACAATGAGCAGTTCTTC. This encodes CASSTLGLLYNEQFF.

The rearrangement links TRBV27 to TRBJ2-1, with no clear D. The V end was cut by 2 bases, the J end by 4 bases, with 12 bases between. Germline values: CDR1 MNHEY, CDR2 SMNVEV (reference sequence). The CDR3 extends over 15 amino acids. The CDR3 sequence: CASSLDPGFYNEQFF. DNA for the CDR3: TGTGCCAGCAGTTTAGATCCAGGATTTTACAATGAGCAGTTCTTC.

The rearrangement uses TRBV27 and TRBJ1-1; maybe TRBD1 (5 bases). The V gene's germline CDR1 is MNHEY and CDR2 SMNVEV (reference sequence). With 1 base removed from V and 7 bases from J, the gap between germline ends came to 16 bases. The CDR3 totals 15 residues. In DNA form, the CDR3 reads TGTGCCAGCAGTTTATGGGAAACGGGACGCAGTGAAGCTTTCTTT. Translated: CASSLWETGRSEAFF.

The chain has TRBV7-2 and TRBJ1-5; 11 positions match TRBD1. The germline CDR1 and CDR2 sequences are SGHTA and FQGNSA. J lost 5 bases, V lost 5 bases, and 5 bases had no gene match. The CDR3 covers 15 residues. The CDR3 DNA reads TGTGCCAGCAGCCAAAGGACAGGGGGCTATCAGCCCCAGCATTTT. Protein: CASSQRTGGYQPQHF.

The chain has TRBV30 and TRBJ2-7; 12 bases map to TRBD1. Per the germline V gene, CDR1 is GTSNPN and CDR2 is SVGIG (reference sequence). V gave up 3 bases and J gave up 5 bases; unmatched junction bases: 2. This CDR3 region has 13 residues. In DNA, the CDR3 is TGTGCCTGGAGGGGGACAGGGGGCAACGAGCAGTACTTC. It yields the protein CAWRGTGGNEQYF.

This clone was detected only a few times. The CDR3 DNA follows: TGTGCCAGCAGCCTGGGAGAGGGAGGGATCAATCAGCCCCAGCATTTT. Translating it yields CASSLGEGGINQPQHF. The chain combines TRBV9 with TRBJ1-5; no clear D gene. Germline V gene lookup returns CDR1 SGDLS and CDR2 YYNGEE. Trimming removed 4 bases at V and 3 bases at J, with 17 bases between. The CDR3 loop spans 16 amino acids.

This clone occurred a few times. The rearrangement joins TRBV6-1 to TRBJ2-1; D may match TRBD1 or TRBD2 (6 bases each). The ends were cut back, 4 bases at V and 6 bases at J, with 19 bases in the middle. CDR1 and CDR2 (germline): MNHNS, SASEGT. CDR3 size: 16 residues. CDR3 protein: CASSGLVGGTVNEQFF. CDR3 nucleotide sequence: TGTGCCAGCAGTGGACTTGTAGGGGGGACGGTCAATGAGCAGTTCTTC.

This clone has a handful of counts. This chain uses TRBV9 with TRBJ2-1; maybe TRBD2 (6 bases). The CDR3 is made up of 12 amino acids. V was shortened by 3 bases and J by 12 bases, with 13 bases between the two germline ends. Germline values: CDR1 SGDLS, CDR2 YYNGEE. CDR3 nucleotide sequence: TGTGCCAGCAGCGCAGGTGGGACTGGGCAGTTCTTC. Protein: CASSAGGTGQFF.

J is TRBJ1-2 and V is TRBV6-5; D is ambiguous. Trimming left V 4 bases short and J 2 bases short, with 8 bases between. The CDR3 totals 13 residues. The germline V gene encodes CDR1 MNHEY and CDR2 SVGAGI. CDR3 sequence: CASSWTRNYGYTF. In DNA form, the CDR3 reads TGTGCCAGCAGTTGGACCAGAAACTATGGCTACACCTTC.